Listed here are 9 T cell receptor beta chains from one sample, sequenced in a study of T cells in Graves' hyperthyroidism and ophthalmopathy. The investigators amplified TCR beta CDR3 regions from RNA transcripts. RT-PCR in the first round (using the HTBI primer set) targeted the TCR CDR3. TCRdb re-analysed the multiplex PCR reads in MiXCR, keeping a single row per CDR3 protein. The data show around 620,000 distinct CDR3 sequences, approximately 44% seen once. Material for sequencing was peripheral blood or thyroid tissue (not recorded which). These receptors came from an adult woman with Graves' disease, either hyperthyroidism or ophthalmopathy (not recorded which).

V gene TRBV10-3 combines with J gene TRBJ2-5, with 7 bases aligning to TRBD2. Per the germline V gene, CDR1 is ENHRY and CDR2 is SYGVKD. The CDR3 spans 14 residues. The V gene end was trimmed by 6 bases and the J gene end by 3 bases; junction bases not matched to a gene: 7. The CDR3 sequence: CAISVLGLEETQYF. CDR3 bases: TGTGCCATCAGCGTACTTGGACTAGAAGAGACCCAGTACTTC.

CDR3 DNA sequence: TGTGCCAGCAGGCTGACAGGGGATCAGCCCCAGCATTTT. It is translated as CASRLTGDQPQHF. This chain links TRBV7-3 with TRBJ1-5, with 8 bases identical to TRBD1. The length of the CDR3 is 13 residues. Per germline, CDR1 SGHTA and CDR2 FQGTGA. V shed 6 bases and J 5 bases; nucleotides not matched to a gene: 3.

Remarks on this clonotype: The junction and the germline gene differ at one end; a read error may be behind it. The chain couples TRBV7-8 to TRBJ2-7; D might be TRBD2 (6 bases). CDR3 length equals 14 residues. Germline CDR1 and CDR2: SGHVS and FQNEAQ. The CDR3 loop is CASSLPTGEYAQYF. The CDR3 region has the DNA TGTGCCAGCAGCTTACCGACGGGGGAGTACGCGCAGTACTTC.

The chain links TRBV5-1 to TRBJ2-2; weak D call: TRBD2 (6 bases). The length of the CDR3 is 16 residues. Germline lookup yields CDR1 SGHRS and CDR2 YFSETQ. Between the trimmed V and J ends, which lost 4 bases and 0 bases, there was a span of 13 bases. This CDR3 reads CASSVRSGSNTGELFF. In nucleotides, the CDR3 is TGCGCCAGCAGCGTAAGGAGCGGGTCGAACACCGGGGAGCTGTTTTTT.

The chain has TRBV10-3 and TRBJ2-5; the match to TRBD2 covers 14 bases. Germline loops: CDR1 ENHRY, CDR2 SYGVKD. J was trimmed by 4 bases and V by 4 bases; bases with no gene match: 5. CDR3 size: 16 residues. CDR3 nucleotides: TGTGCCATCAGTGGGGGACTAGCGGGAGTAGTAGAGACCCAGTACTTC. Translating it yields CAISGGLAGVVETQYF.

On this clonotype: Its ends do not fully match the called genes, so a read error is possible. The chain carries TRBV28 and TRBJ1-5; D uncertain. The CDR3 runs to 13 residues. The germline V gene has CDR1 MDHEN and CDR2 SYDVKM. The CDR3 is CASARYSNRPQHF. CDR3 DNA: TGTGCCAGCGCCCGCTATAGCAATCGGCCCCAGCATTTT.

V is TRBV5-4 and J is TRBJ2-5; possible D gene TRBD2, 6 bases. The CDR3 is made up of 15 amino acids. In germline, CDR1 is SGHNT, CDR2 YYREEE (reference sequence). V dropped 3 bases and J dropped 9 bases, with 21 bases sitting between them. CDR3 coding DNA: TGTGCCAGCAGCTCTGGAGGGCAGCCCAATCAGCCCCAGTACTTC. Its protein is CASSSGGQPNQPQYF.

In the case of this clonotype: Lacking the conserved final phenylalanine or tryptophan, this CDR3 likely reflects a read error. CDR3: CASEGTGYGYTS. The CDR3 nucleotides read TGTGCCAGCGAGGGGACCGGATATGGCTACACCTCC. The V gene is TRBV28, the J gene TRBJ1-2; the D gene is possibly TRBD1 (5 bases). V was pared by 8 bases and J by 5 bases, with 12 bases between. Germline V gene lookup returns CDR1 MDHEN and CDR2 SYDVKM. The CDR3 is 12 residues long.

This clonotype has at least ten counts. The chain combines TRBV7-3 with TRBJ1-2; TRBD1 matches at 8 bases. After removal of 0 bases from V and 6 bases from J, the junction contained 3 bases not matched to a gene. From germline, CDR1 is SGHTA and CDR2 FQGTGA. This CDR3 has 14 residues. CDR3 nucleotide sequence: TGTGCCAGCAGCTTAACCAGGACAGGGCATGGCTACACCTTC. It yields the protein CASSLTRTGHGYTF. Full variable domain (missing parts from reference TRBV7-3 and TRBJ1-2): GAGVSQTPSNKVTEKGKYVELRCDPISGHTALYWYRQSLGQGPEFLIYFQGTGAADDSGLPNDRFFAVRPEGSVSTLKIQRTERGDSAVYLCASSLTRTGHGYTFGSGTRLTVV.